What follows describes a single T cell receptor (beta chain). Its antigen is undetermined. Use of 60 Vbeta and 13 Jbeta primers characterized the PCR. Produced via immunoSEQ multiplex PCR; TCRdb's table is partial and in-frame only. Among under 300,000 clones listed, 85% to 95% were seen once. CDR1 is MGHRA, CDR2 YSYEKL, per germline. V lost 4 bases, J lost 4 bases, and 19 bases lay in between. This CDR3 comprises 16 residues. The data derive from a study of cytomegalovirus exposure and HLA in healthy donors. Study-level findings and limits: Reported results showed that the classifier diagnosed cytomegalovirus status with high specificity and sensitivity. Earlier results showed most TCR beta V segments being productive about 87% or about 30% of the time. Certain indistinguishable V segments, among them TRBV6-2 and TRBV6-3, were excluded. The authors reported that TCR beta sequences could predict HLA-A and HLA-B alleles. These predictions were accurate for most subjects in the first cohort.

This receptor was taken from a girl aged 2 to 10 in good health and CMV-seronegative. The sample consisted of PBMCs. The chain recombines TRBV4-1 with TRBJ1-2; possibly TRBD1 for D (6 bases). CDR3 coding DNA: TGCGCCAGCAGCCCCCCGGGACAACGGCCGGGCTATGGCTACACCTTC. This gives the protein CASSPPGQRPGYGYTF.